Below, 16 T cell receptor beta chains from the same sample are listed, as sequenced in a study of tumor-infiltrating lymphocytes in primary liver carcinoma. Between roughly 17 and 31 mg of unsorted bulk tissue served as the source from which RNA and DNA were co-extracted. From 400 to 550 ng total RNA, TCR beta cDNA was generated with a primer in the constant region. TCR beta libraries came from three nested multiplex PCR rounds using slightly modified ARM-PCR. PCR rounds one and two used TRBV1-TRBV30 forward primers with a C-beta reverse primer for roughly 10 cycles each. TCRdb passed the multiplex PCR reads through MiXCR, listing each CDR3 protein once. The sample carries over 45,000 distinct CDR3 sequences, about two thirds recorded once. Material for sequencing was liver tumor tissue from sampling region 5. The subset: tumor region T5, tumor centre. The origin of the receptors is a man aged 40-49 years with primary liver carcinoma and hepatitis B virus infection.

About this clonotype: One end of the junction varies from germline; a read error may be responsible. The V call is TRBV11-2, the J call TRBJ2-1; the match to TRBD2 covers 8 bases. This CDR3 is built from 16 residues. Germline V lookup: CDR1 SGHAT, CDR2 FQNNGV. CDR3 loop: CANSLDIGLAMSERFF. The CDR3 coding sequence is TGTGCCAACAGCTTGGATATCGGACTAGCCATGAGTGAGCGGTTCTTC.

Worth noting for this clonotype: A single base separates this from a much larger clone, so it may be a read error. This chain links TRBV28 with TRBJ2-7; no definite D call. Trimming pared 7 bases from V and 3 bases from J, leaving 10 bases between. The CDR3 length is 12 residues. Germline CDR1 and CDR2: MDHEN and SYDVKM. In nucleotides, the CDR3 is TGTGCCAGCAAATTAACGGGCTACGAGCAGTACTTC. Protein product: CASKLTGYEQYF. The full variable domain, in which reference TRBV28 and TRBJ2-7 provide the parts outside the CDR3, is DVKVTQSSRYLVKRTGEKVFLECVQDMDHENMFWYRQDPGLGLRLIYFSYDVKMKEKGDIPEGYSVSREKKERFSLILESASTNQTSMYLCASKLTGYEQYFGPGTRLTVT.

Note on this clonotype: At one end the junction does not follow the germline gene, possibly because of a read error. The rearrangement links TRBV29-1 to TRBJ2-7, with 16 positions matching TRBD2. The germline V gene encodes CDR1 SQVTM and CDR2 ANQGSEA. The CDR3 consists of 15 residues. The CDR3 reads CSIEDGTSGRGEQYF. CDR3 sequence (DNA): TGCAGCATTGAAGACGGGACTAGCGGGAGGGGCGAGCAGTACTTC.

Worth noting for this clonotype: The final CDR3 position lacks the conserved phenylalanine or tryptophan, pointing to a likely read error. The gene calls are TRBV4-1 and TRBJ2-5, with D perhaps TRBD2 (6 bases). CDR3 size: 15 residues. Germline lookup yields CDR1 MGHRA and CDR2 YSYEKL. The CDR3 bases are TGCGCCAGCAGTCAAGATAGGACTAAGCCGGGGACCCAGTACTCC. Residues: CASSQDRTKPGTQYS.

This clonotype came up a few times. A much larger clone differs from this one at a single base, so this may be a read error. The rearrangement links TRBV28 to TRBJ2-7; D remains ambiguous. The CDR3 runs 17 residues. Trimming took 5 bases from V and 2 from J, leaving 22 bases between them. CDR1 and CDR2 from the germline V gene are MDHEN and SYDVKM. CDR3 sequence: CASSAPAPMRSAYEQYF. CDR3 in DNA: TGTGCCAGCAGTGCCCCAGCCCCCATGAGATCCGCCTACGAGCAGTACTTC.

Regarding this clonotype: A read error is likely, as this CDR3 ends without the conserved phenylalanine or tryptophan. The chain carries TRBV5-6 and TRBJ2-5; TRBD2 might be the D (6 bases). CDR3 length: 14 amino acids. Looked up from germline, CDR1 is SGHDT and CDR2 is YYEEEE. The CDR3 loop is CASSSFGGEETQYI. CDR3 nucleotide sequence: TGTGCCAGCAGCTCGTTCGGCGGGGAAGAGACACAGTACATC.

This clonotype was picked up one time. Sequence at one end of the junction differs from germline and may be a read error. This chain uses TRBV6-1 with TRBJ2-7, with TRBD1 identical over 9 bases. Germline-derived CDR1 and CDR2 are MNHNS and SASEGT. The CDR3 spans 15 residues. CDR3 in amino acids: CAISEAPGQGYKQYF. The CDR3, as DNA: TGTGCCATCAGTGAAGCCCCGGGACAGGGCTACAAGCAGTACTTC.

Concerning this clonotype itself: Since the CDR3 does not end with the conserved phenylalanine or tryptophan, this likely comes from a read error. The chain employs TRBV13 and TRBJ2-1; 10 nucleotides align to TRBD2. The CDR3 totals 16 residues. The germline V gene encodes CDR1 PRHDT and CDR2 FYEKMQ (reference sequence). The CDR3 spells CASNLVRTSGYNEQFL. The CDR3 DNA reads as TGTGCCAGCAACTTAGTGCGGACTAGCGGCTACAATGAGCAGTTCTTA.

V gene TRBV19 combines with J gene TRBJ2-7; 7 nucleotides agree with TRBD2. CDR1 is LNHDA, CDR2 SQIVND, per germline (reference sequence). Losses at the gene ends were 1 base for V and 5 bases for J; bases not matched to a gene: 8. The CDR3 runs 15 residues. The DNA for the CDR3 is TGTGCCAGTAGTATAGTCCAGGGAGGGATCCACGAGCAGTACTTC. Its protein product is CASSIVQGGIHEQYF.

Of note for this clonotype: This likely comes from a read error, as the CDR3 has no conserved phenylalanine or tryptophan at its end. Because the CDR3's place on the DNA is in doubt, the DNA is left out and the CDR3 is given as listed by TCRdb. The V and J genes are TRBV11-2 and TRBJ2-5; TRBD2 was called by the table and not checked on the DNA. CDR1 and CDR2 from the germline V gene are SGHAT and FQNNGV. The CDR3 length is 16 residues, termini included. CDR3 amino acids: CASRSRDSAHQETRYL.

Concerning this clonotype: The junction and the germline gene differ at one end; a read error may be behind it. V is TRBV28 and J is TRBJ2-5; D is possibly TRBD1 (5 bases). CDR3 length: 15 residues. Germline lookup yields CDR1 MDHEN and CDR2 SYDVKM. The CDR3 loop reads CASSPHWTSGETQYF. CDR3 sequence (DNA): TGTGCCAGCAGTCCCCATTGGACAAGTGGAGAGACACAGTACTTC.

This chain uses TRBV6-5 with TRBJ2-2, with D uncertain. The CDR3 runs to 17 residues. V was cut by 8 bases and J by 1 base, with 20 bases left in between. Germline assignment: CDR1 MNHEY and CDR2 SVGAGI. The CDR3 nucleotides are TGTGCCAGCGGTCTCCGCCCACCCGGAGTGAACACCGGGGAGCTGTTTTTT. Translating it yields CASGLRPPGVNTGELFF.

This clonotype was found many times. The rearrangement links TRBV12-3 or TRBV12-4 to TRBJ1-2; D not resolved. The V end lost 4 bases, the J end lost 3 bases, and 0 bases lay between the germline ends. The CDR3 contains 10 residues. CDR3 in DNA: TGTGCCAGCAGTTACTATGGCTACACCTTC. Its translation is CASSYYGYTF.

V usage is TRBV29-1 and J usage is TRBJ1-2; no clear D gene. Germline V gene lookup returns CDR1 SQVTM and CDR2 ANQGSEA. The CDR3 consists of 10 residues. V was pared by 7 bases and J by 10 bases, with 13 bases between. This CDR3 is CSAVSGDYTF. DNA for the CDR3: TGCAGCGCCGTCTCCGGTGACTACACCTTC.

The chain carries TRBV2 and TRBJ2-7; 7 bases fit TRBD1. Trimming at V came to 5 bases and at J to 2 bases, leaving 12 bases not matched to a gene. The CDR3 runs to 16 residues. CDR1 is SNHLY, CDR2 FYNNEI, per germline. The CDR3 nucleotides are TGTGCCAGCAGTAAAGGGACGACAGGGTTTACCTACGAGCAGTACTTC. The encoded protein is CASSKGTTGFTYEQYF.

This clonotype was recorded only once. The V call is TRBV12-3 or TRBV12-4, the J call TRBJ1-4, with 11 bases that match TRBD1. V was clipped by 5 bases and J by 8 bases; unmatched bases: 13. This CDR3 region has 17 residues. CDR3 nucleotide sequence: TGTGCCAGCAGTGCATTCCGGGACAGGGGGTTAAGGGAAAAACTGTTTTTT. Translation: CASSAFRDRGLREKLFF.